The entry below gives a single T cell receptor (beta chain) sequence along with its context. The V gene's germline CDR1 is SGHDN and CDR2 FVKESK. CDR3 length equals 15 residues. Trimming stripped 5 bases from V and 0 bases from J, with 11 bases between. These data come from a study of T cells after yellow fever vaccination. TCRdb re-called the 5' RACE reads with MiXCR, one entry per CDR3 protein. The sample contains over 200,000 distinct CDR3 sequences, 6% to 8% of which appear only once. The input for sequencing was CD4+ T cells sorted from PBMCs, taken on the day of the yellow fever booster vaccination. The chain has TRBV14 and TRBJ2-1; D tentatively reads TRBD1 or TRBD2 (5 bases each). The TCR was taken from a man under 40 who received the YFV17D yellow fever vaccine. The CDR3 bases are TGTGCCAGCAGCGTCTTGGGGGTCTCCTACAATGAGCAGTTCTTC. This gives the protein CASSVLGVSYNEQFF.